The 26 T cell receptor beta chains listed next were all sequenced from one sample in a study of cytomegalovirus exposure and HLA in healthy donors. Vbeta (60) and Jbeta (13) primers were used in the PCR. The protocol was immunoSEQ multiplex PCR, while the TCRdb copy is restricted to in-frame clones and leaves out a portion. The table lists just over 200,000 clones, about two thirds of them singletons. Sequencing was carried out using PBMCs. These receptors were taken from a man aged 35-49 years in good health and CMV-seropositive.

The rearrangement links TRBV6-5 to TRBJ1-5, with 8 positions matching TRBD1. Trimming at V came to 6 bases and at J to 5 bases, leaving 6 bases not matched to a gene. Germline CDR1 MNHEY, CDR2 SVGAGI. The CDR3 totals 14 residues. The CDR3 is CASRPTGGDQPQHF. The CDR3 DNA follows: TGTGCCAGCAGGCCCACAGGGGGGGATCAGCCCCAGCATTTT.

V is TRBV27 and J is TRBJ2-2; 8 bases agree with TRBD2. With V trimmed by 4 bases and J by 2 bases, 9 bases remained unmatched. Per the germline V gene, CDR1 is MNHEY and CDR2 is SMNVEV (reference sequence). The CDR3 totals 17 residues. CDR3 coding DNA: TGTGCCAGCAGTTCCCCTCACGGGGGGGGCAACACCGGGGAGCTGTTTTTT. As protein: CASSSPHGGGNTGELFF.

This CDR3 reads CASSLEYTDTQYF. DNA of the CDR3: TGTGCCAGCAGTTTGGAGTACACAGATACGCAGTATTTT. J is TRBJ2-3 and V is TRBV27; D gene uncertain. The CDR3 has 13 amino acids. V was clipped by 3 bases and J by 2 bases, with 6 bases between them. Germline assignment: CDR1 MNHEY and CDR2 SMNVEV (reference sequence).

This clone was detected once. The gene calls are TRBV11-2 and TRBJ2-5, with 7 bases that match TRBD2. The V and J ends lost 6 bases and 1 base, in that order; junction bases with no gene match: 5. Germline V lookup: CDR1 SGHAT, CDR2 FQNNGV. The CDR3 extends over 14 amino acids. The CDR3 here is CASRLGGGQETQYF. DNA of the CDR3: TGTGCCAGCAGGTTGGGGGGGGGCCAAGAGACCCAGTACTTC.

V and J are TRBV28 and TRBJ2-5; 7 nucleotides align to TRBD2. V lost 6 bases and J lost 1; bases outside the gene matches: 8. The CDR3 spans 15 residues. CDR1 MDHEN and CDR2 SYDVKM come from the germline V gene. The CDR3: CASRLPAGPQETQYF. For the CDR3, the DNA is TGTGCCAGCAGACTTCCAGCGGGGCCCCAAGAGACCCAGTACTTC.

The gene calls are TRBV6-5 and TRBJ2-1; 12 bases match TRBD2. Germline CDR1 and CDR2: MNHEY and SVGAGI. The length of the CDR3 is 15 residues. J lost 10 bases, V lost 0 bases, and 4 bases had no gene match. The CDR3 DNA reads as TGTGCCAGCAGTTACTCCGCGACTAGCGGGGGAGAGCAGTTCTTC. This sequence encodes CASSYSATSGGEQFF.

This chain connects TRBV6-1 to TRBJ1-1; TRBD1 aligns across 9 bases. CDR1 and CDR2 from the germline V gene are MNHNS and SASEGT. J lost 14 bases, V lost 7 bases, and 11 bases had no gene match. This CDR3 spans 12 amino acids. CDR3 in DNA: TGTGCCAGCACTGACAGGGGGACGGGTAAGTTCTTT. Translating gives CASTDRGTGKFF.

The DNA of the CDR3 is TGTGCCAGCAGTTTGGGTGGGACAGAGCGAGCTTTCTTT. Its translation: CASSLGGTERAFF. V is TRBV27 and J is TRBJ1-1; 7 positions agree with TRBD1. The CDR3 sequence is 13 residues long. J lost 10 bases, V lost 3 bases, and 8 bases had no gene match. Germline CDR1 is MNHEY and CDR2 is SMNVEV (reference sequence).

The table lists this clone with a count of one. V gene TRBV4-1 combines with J gene TRBJ2-7; D possibly corresponds to TRBD2 (6 bases). Germline V lookup: CDR1 MGHRA, CDR2 YSYEKL. The V and J ends lost 4 bases and 0 bases respectively, with 7 bases between them. This CDR3 contains 13 residues. The CDR3 loop reads CASSRGLSYEQYF. The CDR3 DNA reads as TGCGCCAGCAGCCGGGGACTCTCCTACGAGCAGTACTTC.

The chain employs TRBV4-2 and TRBJ1-3; maybe TRBD1 (5 bases). V was cut by 0 bases and J by 0 bases, with 18 bases left in between. The germline gives CDR1 LGHNA, CDR2 YNFKEQ. The CDR3 extends over 19 amino acids. CDR3 sequence: CASSQDGAQVLGSGNTIYF. In DNA form, the CDR3 reads TGTGCCAGCAGCCAAGATGGGGCCCAGGTGCTCGGCTCTGGAAACACCATATATTTT.

This sequence joins TRBV19 and TRBJ1-5, with 7 bases lining up with TRBD1. The CDR3 extends over 14 amino acids. CDR1 is LNHDA and CDR2 is SQIVND in the germline V gene (reference sequence). The V gene end was trimmed by 4 bases and the J gene end by 7 bases; junction bases not matched to a gene: 7. The CDR3 sequence: CASSRTSRGQPQHF. DNA of the CDR3: TGTGCCAGTAGTAGAACATCCAGGGGGCAGCCCCAGCATTTT.

The rearrangement joins TRBV4-1 to TRBJ1-2, with D possibly TRBD1 on 5 matching bases. Germline CDR1 MGHRA, CDR2 YSYEKL. The CDR3 length is 18 residues. Trimming left V 3 bases short and J 0 bases short, with 20 bases between. The CDR3 DNA sequence: TGCGCCAGCAGCCACCTGGCGACAGAGAAATCCCCTAACTATGGCTACACCTTC. Protein sequence: CASSHLATEKSPNYGYTF.

CDR3: CASSTLGGRGGAEAFF. DNA for the CDR3: TGTGCCAGCAGCACTCTAGGGGGGAGGGGGGGCGCTGAAGCTTTCTTT. The rearrangement joins TRBV7-9 to TRBJ1-1; D perhaps matches TRBD1 (6 bases). V lost 5 bases to trimming and J lost 6 bases, with 22 bases between them. CDR3 length: 16 residues. Germline assignment: CDR1 SEHNR and CDR2 FQNEAQ (reference sequence).

The rearrangement links TRBV4-1 to TRBJ1-2, with 8 positions matching TRBD1. The germline CDR1 and CDR2 sequences are MGHRA and YSYEKL. The CDR3 has 16 residues. V was clipped by 3 bases and J by 2 bases; unmatched bases: 8. In nucleotides, the CDR3 is TGCGCCAGCAGCCATAGCGGACAGGGCATCAACTATGGCTACACCTTC. It specifies CASSHSGQGINYGYTF.

The J gene is TRBJ1-5, the V gene TRBV6-1; 7 bases are shared with TRBD1. The V gene end was trimmed by 2 bases and the J gene end by 1 base; junction bases not matched to a gene: 5. Germline V gene sequence: CDR1 MNHNS, CDR2 SASEGT. CDR3 length: 16 amino acids. CDR3 DNA sequence: TGTGCCAGCAGTGAAATAGGGGGCGGAAGCAATCAGCCCCAGCATTTT. Protein sequence: CASSEIGGGSNQPQHF.

This chain connects TRBV4-1 to TRBJ2-2, with 13 bases identical to TRBD2. Losses at the gene ends were 3 bases for V and 5 bases for J; bases not matched to a gene: 9. In germline, CDR1 is MGHRA, CDR2 YSYEKL. CDR3 length: 18 amino acids. CDR3 nucleotides: TGCGCCAGCAGCCACGGAATGGGGACTAGCGGGGAGACCGGGGAGCTGTTTTTT. Protein: CASSHGMGTSGETGELFF.

The J gene is TRBJ1-3, the V gene TRBV9, with 7 bases that match TRBD1. With 2 bases clipped from V and 0 bases from J, the junction kept 5 bases outside the gene matches. The length of the CDR3 is 16 residues. Germline V gives CDR1 SGDLS, CDR2 YYNGEE. The CDR3 nucleotides are TGTGCCAGCAGCGTCCGGACAGGTGTCTCTGGAAACACCATATATTTT. Protein sequence: CASSVRTGVSGNTIYF.

This clone was detected once. This chain joins TRBV2 and TRBJ2-7; D gene ambiguous. The CDR3 has 11 residues. V dropped 7 bases and J dropped 5 bases, with 9 bases sitting between them. The germline CDR1 and CDR2 sequences are SNHLY and FYNNEI. The CDR3 sequence is CASKYADEQYF. CDR3 DNA: TGTGCCAGCAAGTATGCGGACGAGCAGTACTTC.

The rearrangement uses TRBV6-6 and TRBJ2-7; the match to TRBD2 covers 7 bases. This CDR3 has 14 residues. The V and J ends lost 1 base and 1 base, in that order; junction bases with no gene match: 1. Germline CDR1 reads MNHNY; CDR2 reads SVGAGI (reference sequence). In DNA form, the CDR3 reads TGTGCCAGCAGTTACTTCGGGGGGTCCTACGAGCAGTACTTC. It is translated as CASSYFGGSYEQYF.

The V and J genes are TRBV25-1 and TRBJ2-7, with TRBD1 identical over 8 bases. Losses at the gene ends were 6 bases for V and 7 bases for J; bases not matched to a gene: 8. The CDR3 is 13 amino acids. Germline CDR1 MGHDK, CDR2 SYGVNS. The CDR3 reads CASRTGQGREQYF. CDR3 coding DNA: TGTGCCAGCAGAACCGGACAGGGTCGTGAGCAGTACTTC.

The chain employs TRBV4-1 and TRBJ2-3; TRBD2 agrees at 13 bases. Germline CDR1 reads MGHRA; CDR2 reads YSYEKL. The CDR3 is 17 amino acids. V gave up 4 bases and J gave up 4 bases; unmatched junction bases: 8. This chain's CDR3 is CASSPRRLAGGSDTQYF. The CDR3 nucleotides read TGCGCCAGCAGCCCTCGGCGACTAGCGGGGGGTTCAGATACGCAGTATTTT.

The CDR3 protein is CASSPQSSQPQHF. The CDR3 coding sequence is TGTGCCAGTAGTCCCCAGTCTTCCCAGCCCCAGCATTTT. V and J are TRBV19 and TRBJ1-5, with D uncertain. Looked up from germline, CDR1 is LNHDA and CDR2 is SQIVND (reference sequence). The CDR3 covers 13 residues. The ends were cut back, 5 bases at V and 7 bases at J, with 12 bases in the middle.

A few counts support this clone. This CDR3 reads CASSQDRAGVSPQHF. The CDR3 DNA follows: TGCGCCAGCAGCCAAGATCGGGCGGGAGTTTCGCCCCAGCATTTT. The chain combines TRBV4-1 with TRBJ1-5, with no clear D. Trimming removed 0 bases at V and 9 bases at J, with 15 bases between. This CDR3 has 15 amino acids. Germline CDR1 MGHRA, CDR2 YSYEKL.

The chain uses TRBV4-3 and TRBJ2-3; 11 nucleotides agree with TRBD2. The CDR3 contains 15 residues. The junction had 14 bases not matched to a gene; V was cut back by 8 bases and J by 10 bases. The germline gives CDR1 LGHNA, CDR2 YSLEER. This chain's CDR3 is CASRPRLAGKTAQYF. The CDR3 nucleotides are TGCGCCAGCCGACCCCGACTAGCGGGGAAGACGGCGCAGTATTTT.

The genes are TRBV27 and TRBJ1-1, with TRBD1 as a possible D gene (6 bases). This CDR3 region has 13 residues. V was clipped by 5 bases and J by 11 bases, with 18 bases between them. The germline V gene has CDR1 MNHEY and CDR2 SMNVEV (reference sequence). CDR3 residues: CASSPLTGGAAFF. In DNA form, the CDR3 reads TGTGCCAGCAGTCCCCTCACTGGGGGGGCGGCTTTCTTT.

The V gene is TRBV9, the J gene TRBJ2-7, with D tentatively TRBD1 (6 bases). The V and J ends lost 1 base and 2 bases respectively, with 13 bases between them. The CDR3 has 15 amino acids. CDR1 and CDR2 from the germline V gene are SGDLS and YYNGEE. CDR3 in DNA: TGTGCCAGCAGCGTACCCGAGACAGGAACCTACGAGCAGTACTTC. Protein product: CASSVPETGTYEQYF.